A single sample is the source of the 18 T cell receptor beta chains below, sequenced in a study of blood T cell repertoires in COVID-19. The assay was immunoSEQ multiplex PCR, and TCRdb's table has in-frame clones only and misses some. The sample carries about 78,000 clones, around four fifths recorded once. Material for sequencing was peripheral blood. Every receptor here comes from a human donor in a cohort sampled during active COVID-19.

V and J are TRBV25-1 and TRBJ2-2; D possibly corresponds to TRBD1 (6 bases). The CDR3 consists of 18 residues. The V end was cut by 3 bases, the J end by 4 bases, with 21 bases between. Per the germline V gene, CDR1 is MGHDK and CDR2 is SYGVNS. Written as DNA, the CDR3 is TGTGCCAGCAGTGAGGCCGAACAGGGACGAGGCGGCACCGGGGAGCTGTTTTTT. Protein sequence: CASSEAEQGRGGTGELFF.

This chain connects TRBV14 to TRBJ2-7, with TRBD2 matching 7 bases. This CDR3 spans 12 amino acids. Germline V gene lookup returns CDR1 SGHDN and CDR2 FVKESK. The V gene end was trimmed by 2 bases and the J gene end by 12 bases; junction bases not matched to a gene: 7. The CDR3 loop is CASSQTREAVYF. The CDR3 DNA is TGTGCCAGCAGCCAAACCCGGGAGGCGGTGTACTTC. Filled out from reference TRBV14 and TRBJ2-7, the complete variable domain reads EAGVTQFPSHSVIEKGQTVTLRCDPISGHDNLYWYRRVMGKEIKFLLHFVKESKQDESGMPNNRFLAERTGGTYSTLKVQPAELEDSGVYFCASSQTREAVYFGPGTRLTVT.

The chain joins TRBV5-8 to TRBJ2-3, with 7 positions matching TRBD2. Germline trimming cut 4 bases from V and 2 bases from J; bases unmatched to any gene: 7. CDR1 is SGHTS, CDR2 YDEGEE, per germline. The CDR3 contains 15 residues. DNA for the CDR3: TGTGCCAGCAGCATCCTAGCGGAGCACACAGATACGCAGTATTTT. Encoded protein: CASSILAEHTDTQYF.

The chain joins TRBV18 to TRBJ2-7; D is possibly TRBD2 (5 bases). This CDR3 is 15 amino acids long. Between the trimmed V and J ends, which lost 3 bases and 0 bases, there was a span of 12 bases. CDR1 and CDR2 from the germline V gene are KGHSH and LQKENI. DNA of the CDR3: TGTGCCAGCTCACCGTCCGGACTGAACTCCTACGAGCAGTACTTC. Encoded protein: CASSPSGLNSYEQYF.

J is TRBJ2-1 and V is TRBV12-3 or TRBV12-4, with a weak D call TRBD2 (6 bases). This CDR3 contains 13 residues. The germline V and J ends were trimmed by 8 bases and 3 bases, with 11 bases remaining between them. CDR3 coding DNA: TGTGCCAGCGAACGGGGGTACTACAATGAGCAGTTCTTC. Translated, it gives CASERGYYNEQFF.

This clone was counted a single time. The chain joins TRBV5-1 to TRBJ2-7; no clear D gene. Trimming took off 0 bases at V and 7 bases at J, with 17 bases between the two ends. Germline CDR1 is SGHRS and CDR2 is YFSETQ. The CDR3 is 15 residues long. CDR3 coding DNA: TGCGCCAGCAGCTTGGCTGTCAGGCCGGCTGGGGAGCAGTACTTC. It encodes CASSLAVRPAGEQYF.

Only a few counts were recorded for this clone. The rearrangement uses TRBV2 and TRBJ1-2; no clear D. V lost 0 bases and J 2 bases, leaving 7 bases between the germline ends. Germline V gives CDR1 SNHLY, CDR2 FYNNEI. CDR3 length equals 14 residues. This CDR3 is CASSEATRNYGYTF. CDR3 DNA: TGTGCCAGCAGTGAAGCCACGCGGAACTATGGCTACACCTTC.

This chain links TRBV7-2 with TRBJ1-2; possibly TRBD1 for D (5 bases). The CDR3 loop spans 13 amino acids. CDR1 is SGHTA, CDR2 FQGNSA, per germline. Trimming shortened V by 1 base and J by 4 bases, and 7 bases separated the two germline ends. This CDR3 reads CASSLGTTYGYTF. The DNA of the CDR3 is TGTGCCAGCAGCTTAGGGACAACCTATGGCTACACCTTC.

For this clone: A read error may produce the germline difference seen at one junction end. For the CDR3, the DNA is TGTGCCAGCAGCCAAGAAACCCCGGGGGGAAAGCTCAAAACTGTTTTT. This encodes CASSQETPGGKLKTVF. This chain joins TRBV3-1 (or the pseudogene TRBV3-2) and TRBJ1-4, with D perhaps TRBD1 (5 bases). From germline, CDR1 is LGHDT and CDR2 YNNKEL (reference sequence). The CDR3 length is 16 residues.

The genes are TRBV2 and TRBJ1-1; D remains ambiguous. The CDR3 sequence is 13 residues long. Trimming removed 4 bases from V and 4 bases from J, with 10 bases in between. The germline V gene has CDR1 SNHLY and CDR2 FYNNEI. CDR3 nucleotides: TGTGCCAGCAGTGTGGTCTATGGCACTGAAGCTTTCTTT. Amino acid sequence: CASSVVYGTEAFF.

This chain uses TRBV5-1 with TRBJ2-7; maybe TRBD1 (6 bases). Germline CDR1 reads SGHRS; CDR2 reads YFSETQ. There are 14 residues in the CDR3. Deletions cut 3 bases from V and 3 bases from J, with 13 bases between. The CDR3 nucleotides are TGCGCCAGCAGCTGGACAGAGACAAGCTACGAGCAGTACTTC. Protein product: CASSWTETSYEQYF.

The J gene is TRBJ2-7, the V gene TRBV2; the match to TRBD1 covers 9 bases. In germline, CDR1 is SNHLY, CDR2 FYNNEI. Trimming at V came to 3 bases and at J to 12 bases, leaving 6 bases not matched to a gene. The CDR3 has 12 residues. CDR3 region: CASSEDRGGLYF. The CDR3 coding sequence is TGTGCCAGCAGTGAGGACAGGGGAGGACTGTACTTC. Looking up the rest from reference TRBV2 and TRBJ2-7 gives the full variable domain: EPEVTQTPSHQVTQMGQEVILRCVPISNHLYFYWYRQILGQKVEFLVSFYNNEISEKSEIFDDQFSVERPDGSNFTLKIRSTKLEDSAMYFCASSEDRGGLYFGPGTRLTVT.

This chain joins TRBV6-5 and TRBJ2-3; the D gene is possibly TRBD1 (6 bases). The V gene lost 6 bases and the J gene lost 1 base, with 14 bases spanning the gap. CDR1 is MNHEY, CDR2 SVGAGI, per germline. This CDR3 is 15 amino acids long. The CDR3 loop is CASRNYRTGTDTQYF. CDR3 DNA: TGTGCCAGCAGGAATTATAGGACAGGCACAGATACGCAGTATTTT.

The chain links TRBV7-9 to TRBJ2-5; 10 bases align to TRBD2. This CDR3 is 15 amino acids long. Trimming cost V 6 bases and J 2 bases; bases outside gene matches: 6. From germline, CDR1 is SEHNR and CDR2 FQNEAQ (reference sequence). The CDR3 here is CASRTSGPPQETQYF. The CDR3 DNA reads TGTGCCAGCAGGACTAGCGGGCCTCCTCAAGAGACCCAGTACTTC. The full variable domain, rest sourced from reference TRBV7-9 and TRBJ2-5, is DTGVSQNPRHKITKRGQNVTFRCDPISEHNRLYWYRQTLGQGPEFLTYFQNEAQLEKSRLLSDRFSAERPKGSFSTLEIQRTEQGDSAMYLCASRTSGPPQETQYFGPGTRLLVL.

This CDR3 is CASKPPSNQPQHF. CDR3 in DNA: TGTGCCAGCAAGCCCCCATCCAATCAGCCCCAGCATTTT. The chain combines TRBV28 with TRBJ1-5; D gene ambiguous. The length of the CDR3 is 13 residues. V shed 7 bases and J shed 3 bases, with 10 bases lying between them. Germline V gene lookup returns CDR1 MDHEN and CDR2 SYDVKM. Together with reference TRBV28 and TRBJ1-5, the CDR3 gives the full variable domain: DVKVTQSSRYLVKRTGEKVFLECVQDMDHENMFWYRQDPGLGLRLIYFSYDVKMKEKGDIPEGYSVSREKKERFSLILESASTNQTSMYLCASKPPSNQPQHFGDGTRLSIL.

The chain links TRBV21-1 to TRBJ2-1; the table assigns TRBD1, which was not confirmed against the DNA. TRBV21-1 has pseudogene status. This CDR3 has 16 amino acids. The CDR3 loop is CASSKPPGHPGDEQFF. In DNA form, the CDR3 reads TGTGCCAGCAGCAAACCCCCGGGACACCCTGGGGATGAGCAGTTCTTC.

As DNA, the CDR3 is TGTGCCAGCAGCCAACTTTCCGGGGAGCTGTTTTTT. It specifies CASSQLSGELFF. V gene TRBV3-1 (or the pseudogene TRBV3-2) combines with J gene TRBJ2-2; unclear D gene. This CDR3 has 12 residues. Germline V lookup: CDR1 LGHDT, CDR2 YNNKEL (reference sequence). V lost 2 bases and J 6 bases, leaving 4 bases between the germline ends.

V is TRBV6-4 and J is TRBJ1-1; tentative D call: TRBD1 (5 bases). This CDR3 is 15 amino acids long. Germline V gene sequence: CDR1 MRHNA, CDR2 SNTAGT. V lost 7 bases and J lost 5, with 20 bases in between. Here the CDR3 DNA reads TGTGCCAGCAAGGCTGAGGGAGGGGTGAGGACTGAAGCTTTCTTT. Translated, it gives CASKAEGGVRTEAFF.